The 27 T cell receptor beta chains listed next were all sequenced from one sample in a study of cytomegalovirus exposure and HLA in healthy donors. PCR employed 60 Vbeta and 13 Jbeta primers. Using immunoSEQ multiplex PCR, the repertoire was profiled, and TCRdb retains in-frame clones only, with some absent. The sample carries about 98,000 clones, 80% to 90% recorded once. Specimen: PBMCs. The origin of the receptors is a man in his forties in good health and CMV-seronegative.

The rearrangement uses TRBV10-3 and TRBJ1-1; TRBD1 aligns across 8 bases. This CDR3 is built from 12 residues. The V segment lost 6 bases and the J segment 13 bases; nucleotides outside the gene matches: 10. Germline CDR1 and CDR2: ENHRY and SYGVKD. DNA of the CDR3: TGTGCCATCAGCCTTGGACAGGGTCAGCTTTTCTTT. Its translation is CAISLGQGQLFF.

The rearrangement uses TRBV6-5 and TRBJ1-2, with a tentative D call TRBD1 (5 bases). The CDR3 is made up of 13 amino acids. V lost 6 bases to trimming and J lost 0 bases, with 8 bases between them. Per germline, CDR1 MNHEY and CDR2 SVGAGI. CDR3 in amino acids: CASSQGTNYGYTF. CDR3 nucleotides: TGTGCCAGCAGCCAGGGTACTAACTATGGCTACACCTTC.

This chain uses TRBV4-1 with TRBJ2-2; 9 positions agree with TRBD2. Looked up from germline, CDR1 is MGHRA and CDR2 is YSYEKL. The CDR3 has 17 residues. The trim removed 0 bases at V and 1 base at J, leaving 3 bases unmatched. The CDR3 coding sequence is TGCGCCAGCAGCCAAGATCTGCGGGGGGGGAACACCGGGGAGCTGTTTTTT. Amino acids: CASSQDLRGGNTGELFF.

The gene calls are TRBV18 and TRBJ1-4; D is uncertain. The CDR3 is 14 residues long. Per the germline V gene, CDR1 is KGHSH and CDR2 is LQKENI. V lost 4 bases, J lost 0 bases, and 6 bases lay in between. CDR3 DNA: TGTGCCAGCTCACGAGGCGCAACTAATGAAAAACTGTTTTTT. It encodes CASSRGATNEKLFF.

The J gene is TRBJ2-7, the V gene TRBV19; the match to TRBD1 covers 9 bases. Trimming at V came to 3 bases and at J to 5 bases, leaving 8 bases not matched to a gene. This CDR3 region has 15 residues. Germline V gene lookup returns CDR1 LNHDA and CDR2 SQIVND (reference sequence). The CDR3 nucleotides are TGTGCCAGTAGTATTGGGGGGACAGGGTTCGACGAGCAGTACTTC. Translating it yields CASSIGGTGFDEQYF.

This chain uses TRBV4-3 with TRBJ2-2, with TRBD1 matching 10 bases. V dropped 2 bases and J dropped 6; count of bases not matched to a gene: 6. CDR1 is LGHNA and CDR2 is YSLEER in the germline V gene. This CDR3 has 16 residues. CDR3: CASSQPEGQGSGELFF. DNA for the CDR3: TGCGCCAGCAGCCAACCCGAGGGACAGGGGTCCGGGGAGCTGTTTTTT.

The gene calls are TRBV7-2 and TRBJ1-1; a weak D match, TRBD1 (6 bases). CDR1 SGHTA and CDR2 FQGNSA come from the germline V gene. This CDR3 spans 14 amino acids. With 3 bases removed from V and 4 bases from J, the gap between germline ends came to 12 bases. The CDR3 sequence: CASSLSRGITEAFF. In nucleotides, the CDR3 is TGTGCCAGCAGCTTGAGTAGGGGGATCACTGAAGCTTTCTTT.

The chain is built from TRBV7-2 and TRBJ2-7; TRBD2 aligns across 9 bases. J lost 3 bases, V lost 5 bases, and 8 bases had no gene match. The length of the CDR3 is 15 residues. In germline, CDR1 is SGHTA, CDR2 FQGNSA. CDR3 sequence (DNA): TGTGCCAGCAGCCCCCTCGCGGGGGGGAACTACGAGCAGTACTTC. Protein sequence: CASSPLAGGNYEQYF.

The table lists this clone with a count of one. This chain uses TRBV5-1 with TRBJ2-1, with TRBD1 as a possible D gene (7 bases). The V and J ends lost 5 bases and 1 base respectively, with 10 bases between them. The length of the CDR3 is 14 residues. Germline CDR1 and CDR2: SGHRS and YFSETQ. The CDR3 reads CASSPGGSYNEQFF. DNA of the CDR3: TGCGCCAGCAGTCCAGGGGGGTCCTACAATGAGCAGTTCTTC. Supplemented by reference TRBV5-1 and TRBJ2-1, the full variable domain reads KAGVTQTPRYLIKTRGQQVTLSCSPISGHRSVSWYQQTPGQGLQFLFEYFSETQRNKGNFPGRFSGRQFSNSRSEMNVSTLELGDSALYLCASSPGGSYNEQFFGPGTRLTVL.

The CDR3 nucleotides are TGTGCCGCCCGGGGGGGGAATGGCTACACCTTC. Protein sequence: CAARGGNGYTF. This chain joins TRBV25-1 and TRBJ1-2, with D possibly TRBD1 on 5 matching bases. CDR1 and CDR2 (germline): MGHDK, SYGVNS. The CDR3 has 11 amino acids. The ends were cut back, 11 bases at V and 6 bases at J, with 13 bases in the middle.

The V call is TRBV5-4, the J call TRBJ2-1; no reliable D call. V lost 2 bases, J lost 6 bases, and 12 bases lay in between. Germline V gene data show CDR1 as SGHNT and CDR2 as YYREEE (reference sequence). The CDR3 spans 14 residues. CDR3 sequence reads: CASSLVVQANEQFF. DNA for the CDR3: TGTGCCAGCAGCTTAGTCGTTCAAGCCAATGAGCAGTTCTTC.

The chain links TRBV25-1 to TRBJ1-6, with 7 bases that match TRBD1. Germline V gives CDR1 MGHDK, CDR2 SYGVNS. The ends lost 3 bases at V and 4 bases at J; junction bases unmatched: 6. The CDR3 runs 16 residues. CDR3 DNA sequence: TGTGCCAGCAGTGACCCCCGGGACAGTTATAATTCACCCCTCCACTTT. Protein sequence: CASSDPRDSYNSPLHF.

The chain combines TRBV5-1 with TRBJ2-7; 9 positions match TRBD1. Per the germline V gene, CDR1 is SGHRS and CDR2 is YFSETQ. The V and J ends lost 4 bases and 3 bases, in that order; junction bases with no gene match: 5. The CDR3 runs 14 residues. The CDR3 region has the DNA TGCGCCAGCAGCGGGACAGGGTTGGGCTACGAGCAGTACTTC. Its translation: CASSGTGLGYEQYF.

This clone was counted between two and nine times. This rearrangement joins TRBV14 to TRBJ2-7, with 8 positions matching TRBD1. Looked up from germline, CDR1 is SGHDN and CDR2 is FVKESK. V gave up 5 bases and J gave up 4 bases; unmatched junction bases: 10. The CDR3 covers 15 residues. The CDR3 region has the DNA TGTGCCAGCAGCGCCCACCGGGACAGGCGGTACGAGCAGTACTTC. Its protein is CASSAHRDRRYEQYF.

The rearrangement uses TRBV7-9 and TRBJ2-1; 12 nucleotides agree with TRBD2. Germline trimming cut 1 base from V and 7 bases from J; bases unmatched to any gene: 5. The germline V gene encodes CDR1 SEHNR and CDR2 FQNEAQ (reference sequence). The CDR3 is 16 residues long. For the CDR3, the DNA is TGTGCCAGCAGCTTAGGTGGGCTAGCGGGGGGGAATGAGCAGTTCTTC. As protein: CASSLGGLAGGNEQFF.

The chain is built from TRBV27 and TRBJ1-2; 9 bases map to TRBD1. The CDR3 has 14 residues. Losses at the gene ends were 5 bases for V and 7 bases for J; bases not matched to a gene: 8. Germline CDR1 is MNHEY and CDR2 is SMNVEV (reference sequence). The CDR3 DNA sequence: TGTGCCAGCAGTGTAGGGCCGGGACAGGGTGGCTACACCTTC. This encodes CASSVGPGQGGYTF.

V gene TRBV6-9 combines with J gene TRBJ1-5; D is perhaps TRBD1 (6 bases). The germline V gene encodes CDR1 MNHGY and CDR2 SVAAGI. The CDR3 has 18 amino acids. V was cut by 2 bases and J by 2 bases, with 19 bases left in between. CDR3 sequence (DNA): TGTGCCAGCAGTTATGTGGTTAGTCGGGGGGCGGGCAATCAGCCCCAGCATTTT. Protein product: CASSYVVSRGAGNQPQHF.

V and J are TRBV7-2 and TRBJ2-1, with 12 bases lining up with TRBD2. Per the germline V gene, CDR1 is SGHTA and CDR2 is FQGNSA. J lost 8 bases, V lost 5 bases, and 10 bases had no gene match. CDR3 length: 16 amino acids. The CDR3 reads CASSATTSGGIHEQFF. The CDR3 nucleotides are TGTGCCAGCAGCGCCACGACTAGCGGGGGCATCCATGAGCAGTTCTTC.

The gene calls are TRBV25-1 and TRBJ2-7; no clear D. The CDR3 has 13 amino acids. Trimming cost V 2 bases and J 1 base, with 6 bases left between them. The germline V gene has CDR1 MGHDK and CDR2 SYGVNS. The chain's CDR3 is CASSEGGSYEQYF. The CDR3 nucleotides are TGTGCCAGCAGTGAAGGCGGATCCTACGAGCAGTACTTC.

This clone occurred a few times. The gene calls are TRBV18 and TRBJ2-1; 7 bases are a match to TRBD1. With 4 bases clipped from V and 6 bases from J, the junction kept 6 bases outside the gene matches. CDR1 is KGHSH, CDR2 LQKENI, per germline. This CDR3 spans 14 amino acids. The CDR3, as DNA: TGTGCCAGCTCACAGAAAACAGGGGTCAATGAGCAGTTCTTC. Encoded protein: CASSQKTGVNEQFF.

The V call is TRBV15, the J call TRBJ2-5; TRBD2 agrees at 11 bases. The V and J ends lost 4 bases and 0 bases, in that order; junction bases with no gene match: 4. Germline CDR1 is LNHNV and CDR2 is YYDKDF (reference sequence). The CDR3 length is 16 residues. This CDR3 is CATSTRLAGHQETQYF. CDR3 DNA: TGTGCCACCAGCACGAGACTAGCGGGGCACCAAGAGACCCAGTACTTC.

V usage is TRBV7-2 and J usage is TRBJ2-2; 7 bases line up with TRBD1. V dropped 5 bases and J dropped 4; count of bases not matched to a gene: 7. Germline CDR1 and CDR2: SGHTA and FQGNSA. This CDR3 has 15 amino acids. CDR3 sequence: CASSPDRVGTGELFF. The CDR3, as DNA: TGTGCCAGCAGCCCTGACAGGGTGGGCACCGGGGAGCTGTTTTTT.

The V call is TRBV6-1, the J call TRBJ1-2; TRBD1 aligns across 12 bases. The V segment lost 3 bases and the J segment 12 bases; nucleotides outside the gene matches: 2. The germline V gene encodes CDR1 MNHNS and CDR2 SASEGT. This CDR3 is 12 amino acids long. The CDR3 DNA is TGTGCCAGCAGTGAGGGGACAGGGGGCAACACCTTC. Protein product: CASSEGTGGNTF.

The chain links TRBV7-6 to TRBJ1-1; no clear D. The CDR3 contains 13 residues. Germline V gene lookup returns CDR1 SGHVS and CDR2 FNYEAQ. Trimming removed 1 base at V and 6 bases at J, with 9 bases between. The CDR3 reads CASSLEDGAEAFF. Written as DNA, the CDR3 is TGTGCCAGCAGCTTAGAGGACGGGGCTGAAGCTTTCTTT.

The CDR3 DNA sequence: TGTGCCAGCAGTGAAAGTGGGCCCCGTAAACAATACGAGCAGTACTTC. This sequence encodes CASSESGPRKQYEQYF. This chain connects TRBV2 to TRBJ2-7; no clear D. V was clipped by 2 bases and J by 4 bases, with 18 bases between them. Germline lookup yields CDR1 SNHLY and CDR2 FYNNEI. The CDR3 is 16 amino acids.

Comment on this clone: The same CDR3 arises from other DNA sequences in this sample as well. V is TRBV5-1 and J is TRBJ1-1; D remains unclear. Germline-derived CDR1 and CDR2 are SGHRS and YFSETQ. Trimming shortened V by 2 bases and J by 0 bases, and 8 bases separated the two germline ends. The CDR3 is 14 residues long. CDR3 nucleotide sequence: TGCGCCAGCAGCTTCGAGGCCCTGAACACTGAAGCTTTCTTT. It specifies CASSFEALNTEAFF.

The chain couples TRBV11-2 to TRBJ1-2, with D perhaps TRBD1 (5 bases). The CDR3 has 16 amino acids. In germline, CDR1 is SGHAT, CDR2 FQNNGV. Between the trimmed V and J ends, which lost 5 bases and 4 bases, there was a span of 20 bases. For the CDR3, the DNA is TGTGCCAGCAGCAACCAACGGGGAGGGGTGGGCTATGGCTACACCTTC. Protein product: CASSNQRGGVGYGYTF.